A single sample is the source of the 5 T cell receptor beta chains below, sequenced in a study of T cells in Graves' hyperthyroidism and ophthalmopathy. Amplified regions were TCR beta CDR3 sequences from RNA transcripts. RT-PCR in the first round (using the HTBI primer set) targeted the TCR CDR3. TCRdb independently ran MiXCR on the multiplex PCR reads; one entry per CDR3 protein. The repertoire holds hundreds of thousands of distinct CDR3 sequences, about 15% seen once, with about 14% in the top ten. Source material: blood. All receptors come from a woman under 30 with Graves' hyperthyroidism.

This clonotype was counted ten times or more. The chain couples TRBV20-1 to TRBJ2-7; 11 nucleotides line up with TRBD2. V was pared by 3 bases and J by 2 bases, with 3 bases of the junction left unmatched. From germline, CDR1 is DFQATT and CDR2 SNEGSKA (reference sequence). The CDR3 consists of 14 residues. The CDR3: CSASLLAGAYEQYF. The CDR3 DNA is TGCAGTGCTAGCTTACTAGCGGGAGCCTACGAGCAGTACTTC.

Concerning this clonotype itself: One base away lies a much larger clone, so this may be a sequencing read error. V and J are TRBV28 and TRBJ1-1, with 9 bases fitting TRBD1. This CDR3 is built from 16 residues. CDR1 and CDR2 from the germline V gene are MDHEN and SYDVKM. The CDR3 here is CASSLIQGAGNTKAFF. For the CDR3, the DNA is TGTGCCAGCAGTCTCATACAGGGGGCAGGGAACACTAAAGCTTTCTTT. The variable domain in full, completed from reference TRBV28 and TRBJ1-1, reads DVKVTQSSRYLVKRTGEKVFLECVQDMDHENMFWYRQDPGLGLRLIYFSYDVKMKEKGDIPEGYSVSREKKERFSLILESASTNQTSMYLCASSLIQGAGNTKAFFGQGTRLTVV.

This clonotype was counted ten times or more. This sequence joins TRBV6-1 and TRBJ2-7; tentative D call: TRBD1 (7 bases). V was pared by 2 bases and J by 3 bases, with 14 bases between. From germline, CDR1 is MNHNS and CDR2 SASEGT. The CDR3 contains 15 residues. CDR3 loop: CASSEKGAGSYEQYF. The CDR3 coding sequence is TGTGCCAGCAGTGAAAAGGGGGCCGGGAGCTACGAGCAGTACTTC.

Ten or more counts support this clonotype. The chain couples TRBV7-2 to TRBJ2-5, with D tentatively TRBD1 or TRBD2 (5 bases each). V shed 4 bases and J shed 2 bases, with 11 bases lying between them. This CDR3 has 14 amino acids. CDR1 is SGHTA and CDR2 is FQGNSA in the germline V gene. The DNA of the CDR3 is TGTGCCAGCAGCTACGGGGCTCAACAAGAGACCCAGTACTTC. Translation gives CASSYGAQQETQYF.

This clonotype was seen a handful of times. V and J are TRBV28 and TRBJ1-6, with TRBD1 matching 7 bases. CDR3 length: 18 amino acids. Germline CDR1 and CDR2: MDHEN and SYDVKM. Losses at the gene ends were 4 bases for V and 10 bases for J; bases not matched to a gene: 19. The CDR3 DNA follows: TGTGCCAGCAGTTCGATATTCCCCACAGGGGACGTTGGGTCACCCCTCCACTTT. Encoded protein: CASSSIFPTGDVGSPLHF. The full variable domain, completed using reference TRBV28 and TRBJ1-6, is DVKVTQSSRYLVKRTGEKVFLECVQDMDHENMFWYRQDPGLGLRLIYFSYDVKMKEKGDIPEGYSVSREKKERFSLILESASTNQTSMYLCASSSIFPTGDVGSPLHFGNGTRLTVT.